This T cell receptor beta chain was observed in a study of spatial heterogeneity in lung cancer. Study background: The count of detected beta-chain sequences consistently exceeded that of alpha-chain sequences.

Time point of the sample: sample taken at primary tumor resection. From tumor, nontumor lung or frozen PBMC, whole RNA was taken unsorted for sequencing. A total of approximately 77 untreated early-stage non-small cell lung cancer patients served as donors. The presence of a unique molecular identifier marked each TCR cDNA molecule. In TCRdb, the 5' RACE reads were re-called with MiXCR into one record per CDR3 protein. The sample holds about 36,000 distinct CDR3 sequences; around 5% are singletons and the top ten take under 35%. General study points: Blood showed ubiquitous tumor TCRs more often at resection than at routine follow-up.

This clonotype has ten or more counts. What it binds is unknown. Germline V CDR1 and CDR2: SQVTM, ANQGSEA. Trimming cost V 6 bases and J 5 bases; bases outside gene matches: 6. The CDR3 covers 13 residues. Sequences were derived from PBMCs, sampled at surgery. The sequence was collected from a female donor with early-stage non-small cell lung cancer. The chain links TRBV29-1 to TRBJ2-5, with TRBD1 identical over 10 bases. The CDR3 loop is CSVETGGDETQYF. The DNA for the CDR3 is TGCAGCGTAGAGACAGGGGGCGACGAGACCCAGTACTTC.